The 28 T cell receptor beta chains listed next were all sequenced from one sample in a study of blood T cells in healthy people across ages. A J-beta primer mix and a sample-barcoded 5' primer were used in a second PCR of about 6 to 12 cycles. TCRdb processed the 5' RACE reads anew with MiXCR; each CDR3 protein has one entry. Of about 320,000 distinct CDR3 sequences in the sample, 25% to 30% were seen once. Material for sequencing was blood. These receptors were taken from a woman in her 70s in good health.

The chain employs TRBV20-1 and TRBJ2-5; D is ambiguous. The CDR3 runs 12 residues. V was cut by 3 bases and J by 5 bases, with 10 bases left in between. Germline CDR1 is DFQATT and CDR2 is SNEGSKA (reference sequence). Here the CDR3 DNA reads TGCAGTGCTAGTCCATCGTTTGAGACCCAGTACTTC. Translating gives CSASPSFETQYF.

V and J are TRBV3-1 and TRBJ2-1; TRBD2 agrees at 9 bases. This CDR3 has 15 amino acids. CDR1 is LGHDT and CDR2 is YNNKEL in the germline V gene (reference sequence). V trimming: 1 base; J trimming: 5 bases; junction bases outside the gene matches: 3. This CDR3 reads CASSQGLAVDNEQFF. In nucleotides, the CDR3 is TGTGCCAGCAGCCAAGGACTAGCGGTGGACAATGAGCAGTTCTTC.

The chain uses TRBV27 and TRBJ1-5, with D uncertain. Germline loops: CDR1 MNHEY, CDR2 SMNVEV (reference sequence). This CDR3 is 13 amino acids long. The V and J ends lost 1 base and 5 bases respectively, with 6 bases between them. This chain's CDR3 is CASSLFRYQPQHF. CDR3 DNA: TGTGCCAGCAGTTTATTCCGTTATCAGCCCCAGCATTTT.

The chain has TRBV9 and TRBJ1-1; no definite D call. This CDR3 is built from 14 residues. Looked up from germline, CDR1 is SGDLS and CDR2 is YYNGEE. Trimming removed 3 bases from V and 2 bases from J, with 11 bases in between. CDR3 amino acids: CASSALGVNTEAFF. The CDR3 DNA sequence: TGTGCCAGCAGCGCCTTGGGTGTCAACACTGAAGCTTTCTTT.

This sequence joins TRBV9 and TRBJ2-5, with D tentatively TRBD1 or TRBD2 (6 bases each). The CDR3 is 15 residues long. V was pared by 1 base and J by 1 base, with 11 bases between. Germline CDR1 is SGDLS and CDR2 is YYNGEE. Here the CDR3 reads CASSVRGAFQETQYF. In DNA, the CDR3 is TGTGCCAGCAGCGTAAGGGGGGCGTTCCAAGAGACCCAGTACTTC.

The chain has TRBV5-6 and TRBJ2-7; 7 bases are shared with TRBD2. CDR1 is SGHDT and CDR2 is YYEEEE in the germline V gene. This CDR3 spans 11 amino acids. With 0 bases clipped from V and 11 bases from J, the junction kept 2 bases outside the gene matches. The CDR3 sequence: CASSLGREKYF. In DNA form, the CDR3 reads TGTGCCAGCAGCTTGGGGCGGGAGAAGTACTTC.

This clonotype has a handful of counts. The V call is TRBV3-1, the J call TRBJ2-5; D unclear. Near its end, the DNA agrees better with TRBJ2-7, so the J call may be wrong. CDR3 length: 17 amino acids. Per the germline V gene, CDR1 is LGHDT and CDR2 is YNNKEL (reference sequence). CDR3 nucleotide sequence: TGTGCCAGCAGCCAACCCGGCTTATTTGGGGTGTCCTACGAGCAGTACTTC. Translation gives CASSQPGLFGVSYEQYF.

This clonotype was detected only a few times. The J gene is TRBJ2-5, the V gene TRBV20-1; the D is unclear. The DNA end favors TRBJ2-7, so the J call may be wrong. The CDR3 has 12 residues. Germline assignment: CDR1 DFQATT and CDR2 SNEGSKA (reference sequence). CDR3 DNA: TGCAGTGCTAGAGATAATACCTACGAGCAGTACTTC. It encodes CSARDNTYEQYF.

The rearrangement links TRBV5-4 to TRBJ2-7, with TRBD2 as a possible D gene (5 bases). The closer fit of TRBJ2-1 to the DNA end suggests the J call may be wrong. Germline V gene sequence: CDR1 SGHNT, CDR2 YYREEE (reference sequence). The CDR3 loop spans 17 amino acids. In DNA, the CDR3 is TGTGCCAGCAGCCGGACTGGGCTCGGGGTTATCCAAGAGGAGCAGTTCTTC. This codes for CASSRTGLGVIQEEQFF.

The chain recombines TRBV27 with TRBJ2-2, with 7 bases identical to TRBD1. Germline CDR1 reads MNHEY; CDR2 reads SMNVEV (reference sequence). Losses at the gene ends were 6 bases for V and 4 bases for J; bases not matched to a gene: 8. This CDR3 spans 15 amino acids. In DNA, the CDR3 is TGTGCCAGCAGGAGAAGGGGGCTGGGCACCGGGGAGCTGTTTTTT. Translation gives CASRRRGLGTGELFF.

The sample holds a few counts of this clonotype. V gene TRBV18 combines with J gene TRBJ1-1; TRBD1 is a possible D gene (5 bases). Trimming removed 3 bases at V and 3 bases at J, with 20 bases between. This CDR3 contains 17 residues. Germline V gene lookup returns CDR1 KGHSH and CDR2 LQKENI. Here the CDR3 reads CASSPQGVPSSDTEAFF. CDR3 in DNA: TGTGCCAGCTCACCGCAAGGGGTCCCCTCTTCTGACACTGAAGCTTTCTTT.

This CDR3 reads CASSSPGKASTEAFF. DNA of the CDR3: TGTGCCAGCAGTTCTCCGGGGAAGGCCAGCACTGAAGCTTTCTTT. V gene TRBV27 combines with J gene TRBJ1-1; D call uncertain. This CDR3 is 15 amino acids long. V dropped 4 bases and J dropped 4 bases, with 16 bases sitting between them. CDR1 and CDR2 from the germline V gene are MNHEY and SMNVEV (reference sequence).

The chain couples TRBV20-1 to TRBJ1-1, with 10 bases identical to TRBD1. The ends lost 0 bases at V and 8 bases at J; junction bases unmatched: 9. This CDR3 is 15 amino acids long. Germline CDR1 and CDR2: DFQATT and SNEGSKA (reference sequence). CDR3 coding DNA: TGCAGTGCTAGAGATGGACAGGGGGTGAGGACCGAAGCTTTCTTT. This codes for CSARDGQGVRTEAFF.

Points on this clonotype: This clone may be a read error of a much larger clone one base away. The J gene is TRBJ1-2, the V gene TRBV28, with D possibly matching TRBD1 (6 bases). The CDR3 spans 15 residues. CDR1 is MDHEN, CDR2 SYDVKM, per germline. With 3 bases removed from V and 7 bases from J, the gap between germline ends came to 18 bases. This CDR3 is CASSLLQGSGGGYTF. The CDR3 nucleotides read TGTGCCAGCAGTTTGTTACAGGGATCGGGAGGTGGCTACACCTTC.

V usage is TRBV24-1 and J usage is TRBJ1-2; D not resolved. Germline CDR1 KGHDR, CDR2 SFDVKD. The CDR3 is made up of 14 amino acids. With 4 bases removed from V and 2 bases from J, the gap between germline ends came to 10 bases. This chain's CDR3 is CATSDRTKNYGYTF. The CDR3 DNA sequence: TGTGCCACCAGTGACCGGACGAAGAACTATGGCTACACCTTC.

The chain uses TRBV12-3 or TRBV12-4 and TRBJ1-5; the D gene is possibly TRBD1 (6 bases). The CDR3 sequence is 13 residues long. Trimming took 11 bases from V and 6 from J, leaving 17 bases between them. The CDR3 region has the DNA TGTGCCCTCGTACAGGGAGCGTCTCAGCCCCAGCATTTT. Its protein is CALVQGASQPQHF.

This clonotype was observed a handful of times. CDR3 sequence (DNA): TGTGCCAGCAGTTTCCCGGGAAACCTCAATCAGCCCCAGCATTTT. This translates into CASSFPGNLNQPQHF. V and J are TRBV28 and TRBJ1-5, with D hard to call. The CDR3 sequence is 15 residues long. CDR1 and CDR2 (germline): MDHEN, SYDVKM. Trimming cost V 3 bases and J 3 bases, with 12 bases left between them.

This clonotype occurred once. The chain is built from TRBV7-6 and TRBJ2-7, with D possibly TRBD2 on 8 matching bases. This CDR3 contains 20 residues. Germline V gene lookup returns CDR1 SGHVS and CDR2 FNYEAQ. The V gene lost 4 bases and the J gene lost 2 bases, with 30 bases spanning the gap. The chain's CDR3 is CASSSKGAREVSIHPYEQYF. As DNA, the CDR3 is TGTGCCAGCAGCTCAAAGGGGGCGCGGGAGGTCTCAATCCACCCCTACGAGCAGTACTTC.

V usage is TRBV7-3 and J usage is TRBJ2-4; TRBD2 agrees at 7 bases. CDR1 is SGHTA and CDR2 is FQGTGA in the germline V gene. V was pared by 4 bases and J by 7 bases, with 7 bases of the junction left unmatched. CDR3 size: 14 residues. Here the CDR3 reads CASSYGGGENIQYF. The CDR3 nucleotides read TGTGCCAGCAGCTATGGTGGGGGGGAGAACATTCAGTACTTC.

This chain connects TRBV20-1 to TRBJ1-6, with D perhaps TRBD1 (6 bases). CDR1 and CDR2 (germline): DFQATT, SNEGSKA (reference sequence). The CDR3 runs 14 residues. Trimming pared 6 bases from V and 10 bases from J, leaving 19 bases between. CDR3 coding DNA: TGCAGTGCGACAGGACAGTTAATGGGGTCACCCCTCCACTTT. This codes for CSATGQLMGSPLHF.

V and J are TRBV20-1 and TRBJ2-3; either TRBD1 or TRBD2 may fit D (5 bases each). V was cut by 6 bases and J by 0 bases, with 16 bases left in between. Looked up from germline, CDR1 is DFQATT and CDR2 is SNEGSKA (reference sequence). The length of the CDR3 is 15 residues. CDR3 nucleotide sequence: TGCAGTGCCCCGATCCGGGACGGTAGCACAGATACGCAGTATTTT. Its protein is CSAPIRDGSTDTQYF.

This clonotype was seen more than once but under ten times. The CDR3 protein is CASSVESLARPADTQYF. The CDR3 DNA reads TGTGCCAGCAGCGTAGAATCCCTAGCGAGACCTGCAGATACGCAGTATTTT. The chain employs TRBV9 and TRBJ2-3; D may be TRBD2 (6 bases). Trimming shortened V by 0 bases and J by 4 bases, and 18 bases separated the two germline ends. Per the germline V gene, CDR1 is SGDLS and CDR2 is YYNGEE. This CDR3 contains 17 residues.

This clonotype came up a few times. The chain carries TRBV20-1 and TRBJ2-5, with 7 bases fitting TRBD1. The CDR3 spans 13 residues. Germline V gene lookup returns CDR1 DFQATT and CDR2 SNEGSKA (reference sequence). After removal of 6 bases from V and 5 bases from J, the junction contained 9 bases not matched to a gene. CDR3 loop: CSAFRQGGETQYF. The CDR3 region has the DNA TGCAGTGCCTTCAGACAGGGCGGGGAGACCCAGTACTTC.

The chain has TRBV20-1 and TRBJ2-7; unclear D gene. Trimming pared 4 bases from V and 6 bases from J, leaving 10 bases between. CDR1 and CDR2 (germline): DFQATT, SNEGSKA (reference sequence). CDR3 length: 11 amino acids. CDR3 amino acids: CSATDYSEQYF. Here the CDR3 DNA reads TGCAGTGCTACCGATTATTCCGAGCAGTACTTC.

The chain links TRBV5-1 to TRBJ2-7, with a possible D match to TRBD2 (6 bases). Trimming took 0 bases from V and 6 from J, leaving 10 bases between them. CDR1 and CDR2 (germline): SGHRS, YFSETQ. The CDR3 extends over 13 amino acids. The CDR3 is CASSLVSGGEQYF. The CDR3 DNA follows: TGCGCCAGCAGCTTGGTTTCCGGGGGCGAGCAGTACTTC.

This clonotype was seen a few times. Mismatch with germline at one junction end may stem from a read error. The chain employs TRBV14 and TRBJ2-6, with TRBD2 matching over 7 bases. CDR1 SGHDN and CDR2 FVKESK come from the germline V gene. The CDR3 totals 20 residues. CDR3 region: CASSHPRGAGNISGANVPTF. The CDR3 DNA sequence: TGTGCCAGCAGCCACCCGCGAGGAGCGGGGAATATTTCTGGGGCCAACGTCCCGACTTTC.

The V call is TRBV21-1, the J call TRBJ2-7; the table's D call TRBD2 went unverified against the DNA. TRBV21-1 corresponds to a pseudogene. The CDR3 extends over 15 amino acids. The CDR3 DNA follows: TGTGCCAGCAGCAAAGCCGGGACTAAGGTGCACGAGCAGTACTTC. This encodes CASSKAGTKVHEQYF.

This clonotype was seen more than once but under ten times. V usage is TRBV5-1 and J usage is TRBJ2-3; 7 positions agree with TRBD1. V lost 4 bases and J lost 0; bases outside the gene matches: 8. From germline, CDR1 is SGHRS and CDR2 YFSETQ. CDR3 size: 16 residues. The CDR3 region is CASSRGDSLSTDTQYF. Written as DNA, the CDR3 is TGCGCCAGCAGCAGAGGGGACAGCCTCAGCACAGATACGCAGTATTTT.